These T cell receptor beta chains were read from a single sample in a study of T-cell memory formation after mild COVID-19. TCRdb re-called the 5' RACE reads through MiXCR, storing one row per CDR3 protein. The data show approximately 390,000 distinct CDR3 sequences, 16% seen once. Sequenced input: PBMCs or a T cell subset sorted from them (not recorded which). These receptors originate from a man younger than 30 who had mild COVID-19 (a few samples of this study predate the infection). Cell type and time point are not known. Both conserved end residues are part of each CDR3. The D gene is left open where the match is weak. Only part of the rows carry a size: once, few, many, or a class if the clone is expanded.

NA | NA | TRBJ2-7 | TRBV24-1 | TGTGCCACCACGGACGCGTCTACGCTCGAGCAGTACTTC | CATTDASTLEQYF
NA | TRBD2 | TRBJ2-2 | TRBV6-5 | TGTGCCAGCAGTTACTGGCATGGCGGGGGGCCCGGGGAGCTGTTTTTT | CASSYWHGGGPGELFF
few | TRBD2 | TRBJ2-1 | TRBV7-2 | TGTGCCAGCAGCAAGCGACTAGCGGGGCCCTCCTACAATGAGCAGTTCTTC | CASSKRLAGPSYNEQFF
few | TRBD1 | TRBJ1-4 | TRBV10-3 | TGTGCCATCAGTGATGGGACAGGGGGTGAAAAACTGTTTTTT | CAISDGTGGEKLFF
few | NA | TRBJ1-5 | TRBV29-1 | TGCAGCGTTGCCGAGAGAAGCAATCAGCCCCAGCATTTT | CSVAERSNQPQHF
NA | NA | TRBJ2-5 | TRBV5-1 | TGCGCCAGCAGCTCACGGACATATTCCGGGACCCAGTACTTC | CASSSRTYSGTQYF
few | NA | TRBJ2-2 | TRBV29-1 | TGCAGCGTTGACACCGGGGAGCTGTTTTTT | CSVDTGELFF
few | TRBD1 | TRBJ1-2 | TRBV5-1 | TGCGCCAGCAGCAGGGACAGGGTAGCTTCTGGCTACACCTTC | CASSRDRVASGYTF
NA | TRBD1 | TRBJ1-2 | TRBV20-1 | TGCAGTGCTAGGAGGGACAGTAAAAACTATGGCTACACCTTC | CSARRDSKNYGYTF
NA | TRBD1 | TRBJ1-3 | TRBV12-3/TRBV12-4 | TGTGCCAGCAAAAGGGGGCCAGGAAACACCATATATTTT | CASKRGPGNTIYF
NA | NA | TRBJ2-1 | TRBV20-1 | TGCAGTGCTAGAGTTTGGGCAAGCTCCTACAATGAGCAGTTCTTC | CSARVWASSYNEQFF
many | NA | TRBJ1-5 | TRBV27 | TGTGCCAGCAGTTTAGAGAGCAATCAGCCCCAGCATTTT | CASSLESNQPQHF
NA | NA | TRBJ2-7 | TRBV6-2/TRBV6-3 | TGTGCCAGCAGTTTTCCGGGGGCCAGTCCCGACGAGCAGTACTTC | CASSFPGASPDEQYF
NA | NA | TRBJ2-4 | TRBV4-2 | TGTGCCAGCAGCCAAGATATTTATGGACCCCGAAAAAACATTCAGTACTTC | CASSQDIYGPRKNIQYF
few | NA | TRBJ2-3 | TRBV5-1 | TGCGCCAGCTTGGACTTGGCAGATACGCAGTATTTT | CASLDLADTQYF
NA | NA | TRBJ1-1 | TRBV4-1 | TGCGCCAGCAGCCAGAGAGTGCCCGGACAGATGAACACTGAAGCTTTCTTT | CASSQRVPGQMNTEAFF
few | NA | TRBJ2-1 | TRBV6-5 | TGTGCCAGCAGCCAGACCAATGAGCAGTTCTTC | CASSQTNEQFF
NA | NA | TRBJ1-4 | TRBV30 | TGTGCCTGGAGTGTACGGGGGGGCACTGAAAAACTGTTTTTT | CAWSVRGGTEKLFF
NA | NA | TRBJ1-5 | TRBV12-3/TRBV12-4 | TGTGCCAGCAGTCGGGGGAGCGGGCAGGGCGATATTCAGCCCCAGCATTTT | CASSRGSGQGDIQPQHF
NA | TRBD2 | TRBJ2-1 | TRBV18 | TGTGCCAGCTCACCTAAGACTAGCGGGGAGCAGTTCTTC | CASSPKTSGEQFF
NA | NA | TRBJ2-3 | TRBV4-1 | TGCGCCAGCAGCCAAGATGCGGGGGCCACAGATACGCAGTATTTT | CASSQDAGATDTQYF
few | NA | TRBJ1-2 | TRBV2 | TGTGCCAGCAGTGATACGGGGGGTAGTGGCTACACCTTC | CASSDTGGSGYTF
many | TRBD1 | TRBJ1-2 | TRBV16 | TGTGCCAGCAGCCTCGACAGGGGAGGGTATGGCTACACCTTC | CASSLDRGGYGYTF
few | NA | TRBJ2-1 | TRBV20-1 | TGCAGTGCTGCCAAGGGGGGGTCCTACAATGAGCAGTTCTTC | CSAAKGGSYNEQFF
many | NA | TRBJ2-4 | TRBV20-1 | TGCAGTGCTGACGGGGGGCGCGGGGACATTCAGTACTTC | CSADGGRGDIQYF
few | TRBD1 | TRBJ1-2 | TRBV29-1 | TGCAGCGCTAAACTGACAGGGCACTATGGCTACACCTTC | CSAKLTGHYGYTF
NA | TRBD1 | TRBJ2-2 | TRBV5-1 | TGCGCCAGCAGCTTTGTGACAGGGCCCGGGGAGCTGTTTTTT | CASSFVTGPGELFF